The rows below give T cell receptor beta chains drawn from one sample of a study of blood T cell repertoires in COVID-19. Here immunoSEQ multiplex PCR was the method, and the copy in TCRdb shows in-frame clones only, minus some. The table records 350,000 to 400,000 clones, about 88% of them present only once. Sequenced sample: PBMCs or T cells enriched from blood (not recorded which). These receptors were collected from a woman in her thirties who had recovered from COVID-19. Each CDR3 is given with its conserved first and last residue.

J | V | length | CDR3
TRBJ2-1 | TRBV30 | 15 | CACPPLAGDFDEQFF
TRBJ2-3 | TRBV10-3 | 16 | CAIRSPSGPSTDTQYF
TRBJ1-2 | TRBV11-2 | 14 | CASSATGVYYGYTF
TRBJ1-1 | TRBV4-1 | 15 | CASSQSDRAMAEAFF
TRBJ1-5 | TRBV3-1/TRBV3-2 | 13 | CASSQGGGQPQHF
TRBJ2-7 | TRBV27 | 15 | CASSLSGRGMVEQYF
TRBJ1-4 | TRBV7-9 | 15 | CASSLEGPLLGKLFF
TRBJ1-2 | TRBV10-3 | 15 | CAISESKGEYYGYTF
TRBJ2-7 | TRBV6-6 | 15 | CASSYSSREGYEQYF
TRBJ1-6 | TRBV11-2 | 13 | CASSLDLGSPLHF
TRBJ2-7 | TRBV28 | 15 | CASSLTWASAYEQYF
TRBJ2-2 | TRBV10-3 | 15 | CAISERGYGTGELFF